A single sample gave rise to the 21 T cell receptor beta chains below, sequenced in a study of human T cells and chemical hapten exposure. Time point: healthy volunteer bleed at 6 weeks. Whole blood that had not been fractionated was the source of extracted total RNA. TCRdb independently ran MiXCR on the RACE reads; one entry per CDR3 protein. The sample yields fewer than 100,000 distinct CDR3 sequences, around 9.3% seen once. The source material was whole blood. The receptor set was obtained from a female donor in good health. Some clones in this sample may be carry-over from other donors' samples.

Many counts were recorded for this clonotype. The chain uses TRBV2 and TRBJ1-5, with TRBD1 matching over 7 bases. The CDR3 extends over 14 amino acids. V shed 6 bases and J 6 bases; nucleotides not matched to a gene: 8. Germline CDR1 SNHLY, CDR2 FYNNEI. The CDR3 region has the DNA TGTGCCAGCAGCGCCTTGACAGGGACTCAGCCCCAGCATTTT. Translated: CASSALTGTQPQHF. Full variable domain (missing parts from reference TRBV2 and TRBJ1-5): EPEVTQTPSHQVTQMGQEVILRCVPISNHLYFYWYRQILGQKVEFLVSFYNNEISEKSEIFDDQFSVERPDGSNFTLKIRSTKLEDSAMYFCASSALTGTQPQHFGDGTRLSIL.

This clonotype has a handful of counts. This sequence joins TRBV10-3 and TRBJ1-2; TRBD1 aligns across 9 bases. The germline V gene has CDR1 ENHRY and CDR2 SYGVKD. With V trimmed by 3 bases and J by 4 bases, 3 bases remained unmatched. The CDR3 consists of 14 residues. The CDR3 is CAISDDRGAYGYTF. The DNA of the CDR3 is TGTGCCATCAGTGATGACAGGGGGGCCTATGGCTACACCTTC.

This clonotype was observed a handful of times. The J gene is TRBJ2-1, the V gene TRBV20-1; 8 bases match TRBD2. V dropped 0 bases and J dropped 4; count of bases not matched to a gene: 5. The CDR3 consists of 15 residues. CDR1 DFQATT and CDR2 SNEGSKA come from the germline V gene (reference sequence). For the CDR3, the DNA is TGCAGTGCTAGAGATTCACGGGGGGGGTACAATGAGCAGTTCTTC. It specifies CSARDSRGGYNEQFF.

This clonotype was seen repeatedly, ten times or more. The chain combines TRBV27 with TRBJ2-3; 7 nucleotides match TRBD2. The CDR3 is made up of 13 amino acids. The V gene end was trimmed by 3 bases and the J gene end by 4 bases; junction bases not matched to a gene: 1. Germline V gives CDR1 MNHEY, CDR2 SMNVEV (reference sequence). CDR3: CASSFRGADTQYF. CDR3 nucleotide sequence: TGTGCCAGCAGTTTTCGGGGGGCAGATACGCAGTATTTT.

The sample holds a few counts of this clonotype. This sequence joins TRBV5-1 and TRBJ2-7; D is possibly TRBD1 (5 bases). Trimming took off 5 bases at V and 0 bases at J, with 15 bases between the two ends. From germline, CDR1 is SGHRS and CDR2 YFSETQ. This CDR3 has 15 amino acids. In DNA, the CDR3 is TGCGCCAGCAGAGACGGAGCAGGGCGCTCCTACGAGCAGTACTTC. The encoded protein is CASRDGAGRSYEQYF. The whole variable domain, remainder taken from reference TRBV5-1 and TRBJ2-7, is KAGVTQTPRYLIKTRGQQVTLSCSPISGHRSVSWYQQTPGQGLQFLFEYFSETQRNKGNFPGRFSGRQFSNSRSEMNVSTLELGDSALYLCASRDGAGRSYEQYFGPGTRLTVT.

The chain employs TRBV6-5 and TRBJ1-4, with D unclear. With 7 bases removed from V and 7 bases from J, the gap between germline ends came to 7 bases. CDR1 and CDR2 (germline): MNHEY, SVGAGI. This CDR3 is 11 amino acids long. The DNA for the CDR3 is TGTGCCAGCACCAACTCTGAAAAACTGTTTTTT. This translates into CASTNSEKLFF.

The CDR3 DNA reads as TGCAGCGTGGACAGGGGGCCCACCAATGAGCAGTTCTTC. Translation: CSVDRGPTNEQFF. This chain links TRBV29-1 with TRBJ2-1; TRBD1 matches 11 bases. V was pared by 6 bases and J by 6 bases, with 4 bases of the junction left unmatched. Germline CDR1 SQVTM, CDR2 ANQGSEA. This CDR3 region has 13 residues.

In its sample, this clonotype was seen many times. CDR3 in DNA: TGTGCCAGCAGCTCCTACAATGAGCAGTTCTTC. Encoded protein: CASSSYNEQFF. The genes are TRBV28 and TRBJ2-1; D uncertain. V was shortened by 6 bases and J by 0 bases, with 0 bases between the two germline ends. There are 11 residues in the CDR3. CDR1 is MDHEN and CDR2 is SYDVKM in the germline V gene. Drawing the rest from reference TRBV28 and TRBJ2-1, the complete variable domain is DVKVTQSSRYLVKRTGEKVFLECVQDMDHENMFWYRQDPGLGLRLIYFSYDVKMKEKGDIPEGYSVSREKKERFSLILESASTNQTSMYLCASSSYNEQFFGPGTRLTVL.

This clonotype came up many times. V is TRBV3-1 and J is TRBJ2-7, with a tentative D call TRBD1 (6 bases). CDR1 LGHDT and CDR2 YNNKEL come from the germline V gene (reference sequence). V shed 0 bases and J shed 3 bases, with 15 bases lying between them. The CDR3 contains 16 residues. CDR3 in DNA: TGTGCCAGCAGCCAAGAGGGGGCAGGAGAAGACTACGAGCAGTACTTC. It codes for CASSQEGAGEDYEQYF.

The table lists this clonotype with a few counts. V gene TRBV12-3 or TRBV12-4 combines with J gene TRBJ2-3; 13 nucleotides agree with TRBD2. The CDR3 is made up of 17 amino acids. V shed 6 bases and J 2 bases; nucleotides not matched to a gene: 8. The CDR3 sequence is CASSPGTSGAFTDTQYF. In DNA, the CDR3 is TGTGCCAGCAGCCCGGGGACTAGCGGGGCGTTCACAGATACGCAGTATTTT.

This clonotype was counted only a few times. The CDR3 reads CASSSSPTGVGGYTF. The CDR3, as DNA: TGTGCCAGCAGCTCCAGCCCGACAGGGGTTGGTGGCTACACCTTC. The J gene is TRBJ1-2, the V gene TRBV3-1; 8 bases align to TRBD1. The germline V gene encodes CDR1 LGHDT and CDR2 YNNKEL (reference sequence). V trimming: 5 bases; J trimming: 7 bases; junction bases outside the gene matches: 12. The CDR3 extends over 15 amino acids.

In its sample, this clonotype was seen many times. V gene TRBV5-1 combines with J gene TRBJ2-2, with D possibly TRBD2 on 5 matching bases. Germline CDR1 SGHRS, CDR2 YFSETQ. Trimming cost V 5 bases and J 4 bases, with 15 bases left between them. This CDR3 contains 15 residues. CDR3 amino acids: CASRESARVTGELFF. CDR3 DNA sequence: TGCGCCAGCAGGGAATCGGCGCGGGTCACCGGGGAGCTGTTTTTT.

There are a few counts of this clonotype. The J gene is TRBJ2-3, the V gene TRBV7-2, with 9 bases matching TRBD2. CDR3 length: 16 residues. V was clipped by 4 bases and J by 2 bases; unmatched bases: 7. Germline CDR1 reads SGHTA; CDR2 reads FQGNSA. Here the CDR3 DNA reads TGTGCCAGCAGCTCCCGACTAGCGGCTTACACAGATACGCAGTATTTT. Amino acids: CASSSRLAAYTDTQYF.

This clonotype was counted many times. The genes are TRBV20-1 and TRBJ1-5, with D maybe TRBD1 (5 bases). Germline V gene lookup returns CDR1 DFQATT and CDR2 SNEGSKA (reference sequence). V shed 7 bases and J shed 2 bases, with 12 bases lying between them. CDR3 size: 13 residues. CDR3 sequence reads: CSGVGEGNQPQHF. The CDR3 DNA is TGCAGTGGGGTAGGGGAGGGCAATCAGCCCCAGCATTTT.

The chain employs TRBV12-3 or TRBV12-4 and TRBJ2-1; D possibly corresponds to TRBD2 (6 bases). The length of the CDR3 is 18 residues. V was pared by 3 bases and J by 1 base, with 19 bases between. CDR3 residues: CASSLGGGGGGSYNEQFF. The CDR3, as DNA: TGTGCCAGCAGTTTGGGGGGTGGGGGAGGAGGGTCCTACAATGAGCAGTTCTTC.

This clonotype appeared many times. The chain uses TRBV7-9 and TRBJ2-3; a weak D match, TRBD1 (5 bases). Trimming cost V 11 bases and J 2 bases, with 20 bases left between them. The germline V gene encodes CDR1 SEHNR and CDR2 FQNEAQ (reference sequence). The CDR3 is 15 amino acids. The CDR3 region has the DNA TGTGCCGGATCAAGGGGATTCTACCTCACAGATACGCAGTATTTT. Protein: CAGSRGFYLTDTQYF.

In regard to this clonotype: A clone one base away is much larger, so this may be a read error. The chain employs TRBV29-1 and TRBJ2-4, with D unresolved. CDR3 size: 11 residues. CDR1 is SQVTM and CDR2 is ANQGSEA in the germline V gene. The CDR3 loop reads CSVEGSGILDF. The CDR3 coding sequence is TGCAGCGTTGAAGGGTCAGGCATCTTGGACTTC.

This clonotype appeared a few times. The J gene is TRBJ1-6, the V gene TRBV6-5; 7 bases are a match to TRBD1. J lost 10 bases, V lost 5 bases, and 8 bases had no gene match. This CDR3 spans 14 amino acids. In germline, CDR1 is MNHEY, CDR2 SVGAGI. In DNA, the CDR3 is TGTGCCAGCAGTCTGCGGGACAGCTCCTCACCCCTCCACTTT. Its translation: CASSLRDSSSPLHF.

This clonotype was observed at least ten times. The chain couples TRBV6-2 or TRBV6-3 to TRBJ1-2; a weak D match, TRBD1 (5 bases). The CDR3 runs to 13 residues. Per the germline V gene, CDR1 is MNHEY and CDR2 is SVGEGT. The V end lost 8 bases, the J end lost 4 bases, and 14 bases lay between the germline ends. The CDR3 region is CASSESGGYGYTF. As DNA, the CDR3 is TGTGCCAGCTCCGAGTCGGGGGGCTATGGCTACACCTTC.

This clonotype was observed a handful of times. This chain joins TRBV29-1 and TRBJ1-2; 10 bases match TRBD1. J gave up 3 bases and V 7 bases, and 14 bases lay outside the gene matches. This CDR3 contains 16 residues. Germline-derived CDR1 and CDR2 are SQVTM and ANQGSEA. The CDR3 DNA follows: TGCAGCGCTCAAACAGGGGGACAGGGGCAGGACTATGGCTACACCTTC. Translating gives CSAQTGGQGQDYGYTF. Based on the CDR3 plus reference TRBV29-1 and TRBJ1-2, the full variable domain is SAVISQKPSRDICQRGTSLTIQCQVDSQVTMMFWYRQQPGQSLTLIATANQGSEATYESGFVIDKFPISRPNLTFSTLTVSNMSPEDSSIYLCSAQTGGQGQDYGYTFGSGTRLTVV.

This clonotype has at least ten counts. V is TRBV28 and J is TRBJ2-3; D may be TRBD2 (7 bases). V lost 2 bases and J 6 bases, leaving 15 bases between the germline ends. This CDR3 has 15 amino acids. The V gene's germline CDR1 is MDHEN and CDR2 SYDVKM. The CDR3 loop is CASSLAGARRDTQYF. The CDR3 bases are TGTGCCAGCAGTTTAGCGGGGGCCCGGCGGGATACGCAGTATTTT. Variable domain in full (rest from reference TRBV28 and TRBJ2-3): DVKVTQSSRYLVKRTGEKVFLECVQDMDHENMFWYRQDPGLGLRLIYFSYDVKMKEKGDIPEGYSVSREKKERFSLILESASTNQTSMYLCASSLAGARRDTQYFGPGTRLTVL.